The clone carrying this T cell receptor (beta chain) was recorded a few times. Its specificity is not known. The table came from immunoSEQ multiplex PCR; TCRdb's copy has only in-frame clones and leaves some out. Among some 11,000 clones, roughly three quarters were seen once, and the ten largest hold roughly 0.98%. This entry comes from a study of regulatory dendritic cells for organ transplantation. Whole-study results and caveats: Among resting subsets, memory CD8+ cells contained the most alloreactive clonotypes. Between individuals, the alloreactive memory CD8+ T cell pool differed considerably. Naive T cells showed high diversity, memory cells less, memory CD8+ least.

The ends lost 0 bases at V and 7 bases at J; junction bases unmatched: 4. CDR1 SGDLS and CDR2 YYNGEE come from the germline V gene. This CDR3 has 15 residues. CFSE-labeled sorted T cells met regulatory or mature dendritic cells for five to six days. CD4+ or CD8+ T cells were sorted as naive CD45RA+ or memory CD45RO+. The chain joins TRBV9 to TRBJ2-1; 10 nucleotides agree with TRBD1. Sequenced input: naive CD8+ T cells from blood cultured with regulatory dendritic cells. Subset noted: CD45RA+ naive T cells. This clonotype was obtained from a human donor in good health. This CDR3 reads CASSVGQGAGNEQFF. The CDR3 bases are TGTGCCAGCAGCGTAGGACAGGGGGCGGGGAATGAGCAGTTCTTC.